Below are 28 T cell receptor beta chains sequenced from a single sample in a study of shared clonotypes between healthy human individuals. The table came from immunoSEQ multiplex PCR; TCRdb's copy has only in-frame clones and leaves some out. The sample consists of about 110,000 clones, approximately 70% of them appearing once. The sequenced sample was memory CD8+ T cells sorted from blood. Subset here: CD45RO+ cells pooled with CCR7-negative TemRA cells. The receptors shown here come from a woman aged 25 to 39 in good health.

The rearrangement joins TRBV7-9 to TRBJ2-7; 10 nucleotides align to TRBD1. After removal of 5 bases from V and 2 bases from J, the junction contained 6 bases not matched to a gene. The germline V gene has CDR1 SEHNR and CDR2 FQNEAQ (reference sequence). The CDR3 has 15 residues. The CDR3 reads CASSTRQGAAYEQYF. CDR3 coding DNA: TGTGCCAGCAGCACCCGACAGGGGGCTGCCTACGAGCAGTACTTC.

This clone has only one observation. The J gene is TRBJ2-3, the V gene TRBV19, with TRBD2 matching 12 bases. Germline lookup yields CDR1 LNHDA and CDR2 SQIVND (reference sequence). Trimming took 4 bases from V and 5 from J; bases not matched to a gene: 10. This CDR3 is built from 17 residues. DNA for the CDR3: TGTGCCAGTAGTAGCGCCCGGACTAGCGGGAAACAAGATACGCAGTATTTT. Its translation is CASSSARTSGKQDTQYF.

This clone was counted between two and nine times. The same CDR3 can be traced to other DNA sequences in this sample. The chain combines TRBV5-1 with TRBJ2-3; 8 nucleotides match TRBD1. The junction had 3 bases not matched to a gene; V was cut back by 0 bases and J by 0 bases. This CDR3 contains 16 residues. The germline V gene has CDR1 SGHRS and CDR2 YFSETQ. The CDR3 DNA reads TGCGCCAGCAGCTTGGGGCAGGGGGCTAGCACAGATACGCAGTATTTT. Translation gives CASSLGQGASTDTQYF.

V gene TRBV5-4 combines with J gene TRBJ1-2, with 7 bases that match TRBD1. This CDR3 comprises 16 residues. Germline trimming cut 4 bases from V and 4 bases from J; bases unmatched to any gene: 13. Looked up from germline, CDR1 is SGHNT and CDR2 is YYREEE (reference sequence). CDR3: CASSGTGQHTIYGYTF. The CDR3 nucleotides are TGTGCCAGCAGCGGTACGGGACAGCATACTATCTATGGCTACACCTTC. The whole variable domain, filled in from reference TRBV5-4 and TRBJ1-2, reads ETGVTQSPTHLIKTRGQQVTLRCSSQSGHNTVSWYQQALGQGPQFIFQYYREEENGRGNFPPRFSGLQFPNYSSELNVNALELDDSALYLCASSGTGQHTIYGYTFGSGTRLTVV.

The CDR3 is CAREDDWSGEQYF. The CDR3 DNA is TGTGCCAGGGAGGACGACTGGTCGGGCGAGCAGTACTTC. The rearrangement uses TRBV7-9 and TRBJ2-7, with D perhaps TRBD2 (5 bases). V lost 9 bases to trimming and J lost 6 bases, with 18 bases between them. Germline V gene sequence: CDR1 SEHNR, CDR2 FQNEAQ (reference sequence). The length of the CDR3 is 13 residues.

The rearrangement uses TRBV11-2 and TRBJ2-5; no firm D call. Germline loops: CDR1 SGHAT, CDR2 FQNNGV. This CDR3 is built from 12 residues. V lost 5 bases to trimming and J lost 4 bases, with 8 bases between them. Written as DNA, the CDR3 is TGTGCCAGCAGCCCAGAGGCAGAGACCCAGTACTTC. Amino acids: CASSPEAETQYF.

The rearrangement joins TRBV10-3 to TRBJ2-7, with D uncertain. V was cut by 4 bases and J by 4 bases, with 20 bases left in between. This CDR3 has 16 residues. The germline V gene encodes CDR1 ENHRY and CDR2 SYGVKD. The CDR3 DNA follows: TGTGCCATCAGTGGCAAATCTCCCCTACCCCCTTACGAGCAGTACTTC. As protein: CAISGKSPLPPYEQYF.

The chain combines TRBV4-1 with TRBJ2-7; 13 positions agree with TRBD2. V was pared by 3 bases and J by 2 bases, with 13 bases of the junction left unmatched. Germline-derived CDR1 and CDR2 are MGHRA and YSYEKL. The CDR3 loop spans 19 amino acids. DNA of the CDR3: TGCGCCAGCAGCCATTACCCGACGGGACTAGCGGGGATAACCTACGAGCAGTACTTC. Amino acids: CASSHYPTGLAGITYEQYF.

V usage is TRBV7-9 and J usage is TRBJ2-4; D gene unclear. From germline, CDR1 is SEHNR and CDR2 FQNEAQ (reference sequence). CDR3 size: 15 residues. Trimming removed 5 bases at V and 0 bases at J, with 11 bases between. The CDR3 is CASSLPGLAKNIQYF. CDR3 sequence (DNA): TGTGCCAGCAGCCTACCTGGTCTAGCCAAAAACATTCAGTACTTC.

This chain connects TRBV28 to TRBJ2-1; a weak D match, TRBD1 (6 bases). CDR1 is MDHEN, CDR2 SYDVKM, per germline. The CDR3 has 16 amino acids. The V end lost 6 bases, the J end lost 1 base, and 16 bases lay between the germline ends. CDR3 bases: TGTGCCAGCAGCCGTACCTACAGGGAATCCTACAATGAGCAGTTCTTC. This encodes CASSRTYRESYNEQFF.

J is TRBJ2-4 and V is TRBV6-6; D remains unclear. The CDR3 has 14 residues. The germline V and J ends were trimmed by 0 bases and 1 base, with 4 bases remaining between them. Germline assignment: CDR1 MNHNY and CDR2 SVGAGI (reference sequence). CDR3 loop: CASSYSTAKNIQYF. The CDR3 region has the DNA TGTGCCAGCAGTTACTCGACTGCCAAAAACATTCAGTACTTC.

The chain carries TRBV6-1 and TRBJ2-5, with TRBD2 identical over 16 bases. The tail of the sequence fits TRBJ2-7 better, so the J call may be wrong. There are 15 residues in the CDR3. The germline gives CDR1 MNHNS, CDR2 SASEGT. The CDR3 bases are TGTGCCAGCCAAGAGGGACTAGCGGGAGGGCACGAGCAGTACTTC. It codes for CASQEGLAGGHEQYF.

The CDR3 is CASSWGQSYEQYF. CDR3 bases: TGCGCCAGCAGCTGGGGACAGAGCTACGAGCAGTACTTC. The chain links TRBV5-1 to TRBJ2-7, with TRBD1 matching 7 bases. Trimming cost V 3 bases and J 3 bases; bases outside gene matches: 3. The CDR3 has 13 residues. CDR1 SGHRS and CDR2 YFSETQ come from the germline V gene.

This clone was picked up a small number of times. This chain joins TRBV6-5 and TRBJ2-5; 8 positions agree with TRBD2. This CDR3 has 15 residues. Germline V lookup: CDR1 MNHEY, CDR2 SVGAGI. J gave up 1 base and V 4 bases, and 5 bases lay outside the gene matches. The CDR3 here is CASSSMTSVQETQYF. The CDR3 DNA is TGTGCCAGCAGTTCCATGACTAGCGTCCAAGAGACCCAGTACTTC.

This sequence joins TRBV4-1 and TRBJ2-5, with 7 bases matching TRBD1. Germline CDR1 is MGHRA and CDR2 is YSYEKL. The V gene end was trimmed by 3 bases and the J gene end by 5 bases; junction bases not matched to a gene: 15. There are 17 residues in the CDR3. As DNA, the CDR3 is TGCGCCAGCAGCCAGAACTTCGGACAGGTTGTTGGGGAGACCCAGTACTTC. Protein sequence: CASSQNFGQVVGETQYF.

In this sample, this clone turned up many times. The CDR3 nucleotides read TGTGCCAGCAGGGCGGCGGGGAGTTTTGGCGAGCAGTACTTC. It is translated as CASRAAGSFGEQYF. The gene calls are TRBV27 and TRBJ2-7; weak D call: TRBD2 (6 bases). Trimming left V 6 bases short and J 6 bases short, with 18 bases between. In germline, CDR1 is MNHEY, CDR2 SMNVEV (reference sequence). The CDR3 loop spans 14 amino acids.

This clone was seen more than once but under ten times. The sample carries other DNA sequences with the same CDR3. The J gene is TRBJ1-1, the V gene TRBV9; D is undetermined. Deletions cut 0 bases from V and 4 bases from J, with 10 bases between. CDR3 length equals 14 residues. Germline CDR1 and CDR2: SGDLS and YYNGEE. The CDR3 reads CASSVAWGSTEAFF. The CDR3 DNA reads TGTGCCAGCAGCGTAGCGTGGGGTTCCACTGAAGCTTTCTTT. The whole variable domain, remainder taken from reference TRBV9 and TRBJ1-1, is DSGVTQTPKHLITATGQRVTLRCSPRSGDLSVYWYQQSLDQGLQFLIQYYNGEERAKGNILERFSAQQFPDLHSELNLSSLELGDSALYFCASSVAWGSTEAFFGQGTRLTVV.

This clone was observed a handful of times. The chain employs TRBV11-2 and TRBJ2-7; D might be TRBD2 (6 bases). Germline V gene data show CDR1 as SGHAT and CDR2 as FQNNGV. The CDR3 contains 15 residues. The V and J ends lost 4 bases and 0 bases respectively, with 13 bases between them. The CDR3 is CASSSRLEGSYEQYF. CDR3 coding DNA: TGTGCCAGCAGCTCCAGACTAGAAGGCTCCTACGAGCAGTACTTC.

The CDR3 DNA follows: TGCGCCAGCAGCTTGCAAGGGACCGTCACTGGGGACACTGAAGCTTTCTTT. Encoded protein: CASSLQGTVTGDTEAFF. The rearrangement links TRBV5-1 to TRBJ1-1; D is possibly TRBD1 (5 bases). Per the germline V gene, CDR1 is SGHRS and CDR2 is YFSETQ. V was pared by 1 base and J by 3 bases, with 19 bases between. This CDR3 contains 17 residues.

This sequence joins TRBV28 and TRBJ2-2, with D tentatively TRBD2 (6 bases). Germline V gene sequence: CDR1 MDHEN, CDR2 SYDVKM. The CDR3 contains 16 residues. The ends were cut back, 6 bases at V and 2 bases at J, with 16 bases in the middle. The CDR3 loop reads CASREGRQTNTGELFF. CDR3 nucleotides: TGTGCCAGCAGGGAGGGTAGACAGACTAACACCGGGGAGCTGTTTTTT.

The V and J genes are TRBV5-6 and TRBJ1-1; D is undetermined. V was pared by 3 bases and J by 5 bases, with 14 bases between. CDR3 size: 14 residues. Per germline, CDR1 SGHDT and CDR2 YYEEEE. Here the CDR3 DNA reads TGTGCCAGCAGCTGGACCGAAGGTGCGACTGAAGCTTTCTTT. This gives the protein CASSWTEGATEAFF.

In this sample, this clone turned up a few times. At the DNA level, this CDR3 is encoded by other sequences in the same sample as well. The CDR3 sequence is CASSLATSGYNEQFF. The DNA for the CDR3 is TGCGCCAGCAGCTTGGCGACTAGCGGGTACAATGAGCAGTTCTTC. The V gene is TRBV5-1, the J gene TRBJ2-1; 10 bases fit TRBD2. Germline V gene lookup returns CDR1 SGHRS and CDR2 YFSETQ. The CDR3 runs 15 residues. V lost 0 bases, J lost 4 bases, and 1 base stayed unmatched.

In regard to this clone: A single base separates this from a much larger clone, so it may be a read error. Other DNA sequences in the sample encode the same CDR3. V and J are TRBV25-1 and TRBJ1-2; 10 bases are a match to TRBD1. There are 14 residues in the CDR3. Germline assignment: CDR1 MGHDK and CDR2 SYGVNS. DNA for the CDR3: TGTGCTAGCAGTGAGTTCGACAGGGGGCATGGCTACACCTTC. Protein product: CASSEFDRGHGYTF.

This clone is a singleton in its sample. The chain recombines TRBV4-1 with TRBJ2-3; the D gene is possibly TRBD2 (7 bases). Germline V CDR1 and CDR2: MGHRA, YSYEKL. The CDR3 is 15 residues long. V lost 2 bases, J lost 6 bases, and 15 bases lay in between. This CDR3 is CASSQTGLAADTQYF. Here the CDR3 DNA reads TGCGCCAGCAGCCAAACAGGGCTAGCGGCGGATACGCAGTATTTT.

The rearrangement joins TRBV7-2 to TRBJ2-5, with TRBD2 as a possible D gene (5 bases). The J call is in doubt because the DNA end fits TRBJ2-7 better. This CDR3 region has 14 residues. Germline CDR1 is SGHTA and CDR2 is FQGNSA. The CDR3 nucleotides are TGTGCCAGCAGCTTAGCGCCGCGGGCCTACGAGCAGTACTTC. Amino acid sequence: CASSLAPRAYEQYF.

This rearrangement joins TRBV5-1 to TRBJ2-7; 7 bases fit TRBD1. CDR1 and CDR2 from the germline V gene are SGHRS and YFSETQ. The CDR3 consists of 14 residues. J gave up 4 bases and V 2 bases, and 6 bases lay outside the gene matches. The CDR3 sequence: CASSLTGVGYEQYF. As DNA, the CDR3 is TGCGCCAGCAGCTTAACAGGGGTGGGTTACGAGCAGTACTTC. Based on the CDR3 plus reference TRBV5-1 and TRBJ2-7, the full variable domain is KAGVTQTPRYLIKTRGQQVTLSCSPISGHRSVSWYQQTPGQGLQFLFEYFSETQRNKGNFPGRFSGRQFSNSRSEMNVSTLELGDSALYLCASSLTGVGYEQYFGPGTRLTVT.

This chain connects TRBV28 to TRBJ2-7, with D unresolved. Germline-derived CDR1 and CDR2 are MDHEN and SYDVKM. Trimming stripped 7 bases from V and 3 bases from J, with 16 bases between. The CDR3 is made up of 14 amino acids. In DNA form, the CDR3 reads TGTGCCAGCATTCCCGCCGGGTTGTTCTACGAGCAGTACTTC. This sequence encodes CASIPAGLFYEQYF.

V usage is TRBV6-4 and J usage is TRBJ2-1, with 7 positions matching TRBD2. Germline CDR1 reads MRHNA; CDR2 reads SNTAGT. Trimming cost V 5 bases and J 9 bases; bases outside gene matches: 10. The CDR3 runs to 14 residues. The CDR3 nucleotides read TGTGCCAGCAGTCTCGCGGGAGATGTTGGTGAGCAGTTCTTC. This sequence encodes CASSLAGDVGEQFF.